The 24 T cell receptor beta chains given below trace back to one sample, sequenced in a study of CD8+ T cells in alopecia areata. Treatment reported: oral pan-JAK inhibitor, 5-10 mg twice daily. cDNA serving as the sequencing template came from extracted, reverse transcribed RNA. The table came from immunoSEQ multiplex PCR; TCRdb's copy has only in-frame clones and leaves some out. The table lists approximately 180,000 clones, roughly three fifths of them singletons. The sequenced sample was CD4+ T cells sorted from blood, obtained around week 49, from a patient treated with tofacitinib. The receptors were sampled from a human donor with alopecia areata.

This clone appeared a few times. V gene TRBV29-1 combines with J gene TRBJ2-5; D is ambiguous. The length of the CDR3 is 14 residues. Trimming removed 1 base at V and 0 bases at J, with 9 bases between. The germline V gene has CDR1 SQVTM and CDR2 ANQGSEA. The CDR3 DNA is TGCAGCGTTGAAGGGTTCAGCAACCAAGAGACCCAGTACTTC. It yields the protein CSVEGFSNQETQYF.

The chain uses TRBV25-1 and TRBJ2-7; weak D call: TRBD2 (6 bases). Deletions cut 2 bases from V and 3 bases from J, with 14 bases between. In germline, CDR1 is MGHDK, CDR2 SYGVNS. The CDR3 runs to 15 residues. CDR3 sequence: CASSETGVSGYEQYF. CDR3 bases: TGTGCCAGCAGTGAAACGGGGGTTTCGGGCTACGAGCAGTACTTC.

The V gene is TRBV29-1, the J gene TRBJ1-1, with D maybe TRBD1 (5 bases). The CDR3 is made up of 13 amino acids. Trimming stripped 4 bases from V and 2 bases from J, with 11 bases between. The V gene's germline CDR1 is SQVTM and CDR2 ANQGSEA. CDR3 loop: CSVVTQGNTEAFF. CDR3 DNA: TGCAGCGTTGTCACCCAGGGAAACACTGAAGCTTTCTTT.

CDR3 in DNA: TGTGCCACCAGCAGAAAGGATAGGCAAGAGACCCAGTACTTC. Its translation is CATSRKDRQETQYF. V and J are TRBV15 and TRBJ2-5; D not resolved. The V end was cut by 2 bases, the J end by 2 bases, with 9 bases between. Germline CDR1 is LNHNV and CDR2 is YYDKDF (reference sequence). CDR3 size: 14 residues.

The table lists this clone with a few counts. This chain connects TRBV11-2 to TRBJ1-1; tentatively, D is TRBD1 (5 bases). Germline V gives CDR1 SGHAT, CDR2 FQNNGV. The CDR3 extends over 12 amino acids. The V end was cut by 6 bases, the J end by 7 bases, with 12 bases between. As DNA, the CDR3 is TGTGCCAGCAGGGTGTCTAGGGGTGAAGCTTTCTTT. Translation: CASRVSRGEAFF.

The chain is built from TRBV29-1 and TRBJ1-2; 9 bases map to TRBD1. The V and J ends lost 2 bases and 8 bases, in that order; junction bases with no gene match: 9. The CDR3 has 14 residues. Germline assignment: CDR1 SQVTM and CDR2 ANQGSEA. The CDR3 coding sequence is TGCAGCGTTGAAAAGGGACAGGGTACGGGAGGCTACACCTTC. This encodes CSVEKGQGTGGYTF.

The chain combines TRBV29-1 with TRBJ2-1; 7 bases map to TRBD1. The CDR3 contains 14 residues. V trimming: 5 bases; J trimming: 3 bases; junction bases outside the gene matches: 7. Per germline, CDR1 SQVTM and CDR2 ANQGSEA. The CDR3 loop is CSVYLTGRYNEQFF. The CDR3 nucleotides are TGCAGCGTTTACCTGACAGGGCGCTACAATGAGCAGTTCTTC.

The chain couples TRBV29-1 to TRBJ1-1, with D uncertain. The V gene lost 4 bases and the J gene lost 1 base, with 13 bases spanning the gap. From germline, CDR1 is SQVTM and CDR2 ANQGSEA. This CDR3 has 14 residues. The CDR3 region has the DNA TGCAGCGTTGCCGTACAGTACTCGAACACTGAAGCTTTCTTT. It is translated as CSVAVQYSNTEAFF.

In DNA, the CDR3 is TGTGCCCTCGACAGGGTCACTGAAGCTTTCTTT. The encoded protein is CALDRVTEAFF. The chain is built from TRBV30 and TRBJ1-1; TRBD1 matches 7 bases. Germline V gene sequence: CDR1 GTSNPN, CDR2 SVGIG (reference sequence). The trim removed 8 bases at V and 4 bases at J, leaving 4 bases unmatched. CDR3 size: 11 residues.

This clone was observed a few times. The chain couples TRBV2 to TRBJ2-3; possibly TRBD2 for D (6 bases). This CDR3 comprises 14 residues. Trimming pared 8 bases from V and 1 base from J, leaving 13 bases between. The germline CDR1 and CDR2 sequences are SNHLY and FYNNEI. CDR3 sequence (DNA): TGTGCCAGCGGTGGGGACTGGCGCACAGATACGCAGTATTTT. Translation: CASGGDWRTDTQYF. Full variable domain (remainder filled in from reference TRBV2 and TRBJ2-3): EPEVTQTPSHQVTQMGQEVILRCVPISNHLYFYWYRQILGQKVEFLVSFYNNEISEKSEIFDDQFSVERPDGSNFTLKIRSTKLEDSAMYFCASGGDWRTDTQYFGPGTRLTVL.

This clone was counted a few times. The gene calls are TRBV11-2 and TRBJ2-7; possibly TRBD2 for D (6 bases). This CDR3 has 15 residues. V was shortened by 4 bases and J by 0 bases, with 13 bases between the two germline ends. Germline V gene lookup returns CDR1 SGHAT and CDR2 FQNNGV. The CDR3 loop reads CASSSLADFSYEQYF. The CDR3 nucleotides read TGTGCCAGCAGCTCCTTAGCGGATTTCTCCTACGAGCAGTACTTC.

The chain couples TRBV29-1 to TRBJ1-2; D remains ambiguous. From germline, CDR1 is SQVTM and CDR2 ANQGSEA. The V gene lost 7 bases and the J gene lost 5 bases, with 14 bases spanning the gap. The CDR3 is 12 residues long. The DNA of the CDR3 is TGCAGCGCCCAAGGACTTCGATATGGCTACACCTTC. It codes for CSAQGLRYGYTF.

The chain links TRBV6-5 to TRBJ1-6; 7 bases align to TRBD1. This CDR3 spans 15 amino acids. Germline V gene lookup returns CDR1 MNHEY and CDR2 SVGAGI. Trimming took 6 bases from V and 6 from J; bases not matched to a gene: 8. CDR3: CASRLDRDLNSPLHF. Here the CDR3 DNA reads TGTGCCAGCAGGCTCGACAGGGACCTTAATTCACCCCTCCACTTT.

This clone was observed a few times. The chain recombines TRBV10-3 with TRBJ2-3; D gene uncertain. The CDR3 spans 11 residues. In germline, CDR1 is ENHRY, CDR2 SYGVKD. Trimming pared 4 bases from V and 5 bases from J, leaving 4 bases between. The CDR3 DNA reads TGTGCCATCAGTGCTGGAGATACGCAGTATTTT. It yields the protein CAISAGDTQYF.

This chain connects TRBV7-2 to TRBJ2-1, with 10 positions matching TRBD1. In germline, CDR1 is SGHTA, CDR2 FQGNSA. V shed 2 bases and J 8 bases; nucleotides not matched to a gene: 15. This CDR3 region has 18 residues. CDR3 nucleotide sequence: TGTGCCAGCAGCTTACGAGGCGAGACAGGGGGCTATAGGGATGAGCAGTTCTTC. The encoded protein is CASSLRGETGGYRDEQFF.

The CDR3 here is CSARRVAEAFF. The CDR3 coding sequence is TGCAGTGCCCGGCGGGTAGCTGAAGCTTTCTTT. The gene calls are TRBV20-1 and TRBJ1-1; D is unclear. CDR1 is DFQATT and CDR2 is SNEGSKA in the germline V gene (reference sequence). This CDR3 has 11 amino acids. Trimming took off 6 bases at V and 6 bases at J, with 11 bases between the two ends.

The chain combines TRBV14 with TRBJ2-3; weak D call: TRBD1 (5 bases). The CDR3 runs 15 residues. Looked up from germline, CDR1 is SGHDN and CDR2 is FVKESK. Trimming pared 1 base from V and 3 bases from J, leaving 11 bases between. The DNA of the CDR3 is TGTGCCAGCAGCCAAGTGATAGCAGGGACAGATACGCAGTATTTT. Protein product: CASSQVIAGTDTQYF.

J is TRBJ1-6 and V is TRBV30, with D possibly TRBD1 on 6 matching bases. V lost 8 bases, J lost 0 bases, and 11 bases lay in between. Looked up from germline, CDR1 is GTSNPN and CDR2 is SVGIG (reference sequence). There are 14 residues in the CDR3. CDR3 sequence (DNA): TGTGCCAGACAGGACAGCTCCTATAATTCACCCCTCCACTTT. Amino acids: CARQDSSYNSPLHF.

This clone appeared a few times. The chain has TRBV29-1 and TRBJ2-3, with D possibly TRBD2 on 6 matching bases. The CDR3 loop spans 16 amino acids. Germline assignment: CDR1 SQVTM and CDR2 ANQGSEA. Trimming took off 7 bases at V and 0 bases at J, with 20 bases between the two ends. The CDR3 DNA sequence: TGCAGCGGGGACTGGACGGATAGATTTAGCACAGATACGCAGTATTTT. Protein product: CSGDWTDRFSTDTQYF.

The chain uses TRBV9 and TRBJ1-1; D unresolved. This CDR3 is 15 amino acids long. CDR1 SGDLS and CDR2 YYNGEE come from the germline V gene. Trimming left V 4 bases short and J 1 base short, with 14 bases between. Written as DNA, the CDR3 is TGTGCCAGCAGCCCTCGACCTAACAAGAACACTGAAGCTTTCTTT. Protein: CASSPRPNKNTEAFF.

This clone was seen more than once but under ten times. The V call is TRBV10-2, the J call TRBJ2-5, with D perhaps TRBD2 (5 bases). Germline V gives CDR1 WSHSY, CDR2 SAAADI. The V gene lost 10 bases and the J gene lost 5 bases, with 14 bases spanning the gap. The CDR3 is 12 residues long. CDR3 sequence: CATETGGETQYF. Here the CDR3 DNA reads TGCGCCACCGAGACTGGCGGGGAGACCCAGTACTTC.

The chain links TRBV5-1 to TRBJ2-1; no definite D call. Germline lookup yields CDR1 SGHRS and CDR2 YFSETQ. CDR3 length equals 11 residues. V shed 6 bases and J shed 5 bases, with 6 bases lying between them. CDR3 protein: CASKADNEQFF. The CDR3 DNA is TGCGCCAGCAAGGCTGACAATGAGCAGTTCTTC.

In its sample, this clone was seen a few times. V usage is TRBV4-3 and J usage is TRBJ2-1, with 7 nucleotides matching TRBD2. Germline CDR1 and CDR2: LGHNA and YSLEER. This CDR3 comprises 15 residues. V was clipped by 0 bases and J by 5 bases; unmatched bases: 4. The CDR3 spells CASSQERGMNNEQFF. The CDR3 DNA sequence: TGCGCCAGCAGCCAAGAGCGGGGGATGAACAATGAGCAGTTCTTC.

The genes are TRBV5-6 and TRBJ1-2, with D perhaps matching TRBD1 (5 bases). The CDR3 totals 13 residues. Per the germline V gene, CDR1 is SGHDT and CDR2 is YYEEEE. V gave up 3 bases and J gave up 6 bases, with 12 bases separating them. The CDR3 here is CASSYGGDHGYTF. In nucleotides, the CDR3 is TGTGCCAGCAGCTATGGAGGGGATCATGGCTACACCTTC. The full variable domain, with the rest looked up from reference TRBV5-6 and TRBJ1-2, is DAGVTQSPTHLIKTRGQQVTLRCSPKSGHDTVSWYQQALGQGPQFIFQYYEEEERQRGNFPDRFSGHQFPNYSSELNVNALLLGDSALYLCASSYGGDHGYTFGSGTRLTVV.